These T cell receptor beta chains were read from a single sample in a study of identical twins. Each CDR3 protein gets one entry after TCRdb re-called the 5' RACE reads with MiXCR. The sample consists of 450,000 to 650,000 distinct CDR3 sequences, just under 10% of them appearing once. The same sample was also studied in work on yellow fever vaccine responses in identical twins.

The sample consisted of PBMCs. The receptors were gathered from a woman aged 18-29 years in good health. The CDR3 runs from the conserved cysteine through the conserved F or W. The order of the fields is CDR3 protein, CDR3 DNA, clone size, D gene, V gene, J gene. A D gene is named only where the DNA matches it firmly. Expanded clones get a size class; other rows say once, few or many, or leave the size out.

CDR3 protein: CATSGRDGRDLTGELFF
CDR3 DNA: TGTGCCACCAGCGGGAGGGACGGGAGAGATCTCACCGGGGAGCTGTTTTTT
clone size: few
D gene: TRBD2
V gene: TRBV24-1
J gene: TRBJ2-2

CDR3 protein: CASSGGSGSWETQYF
CDR3 DNA: TGTGCCAGCAGTGGAGGTAGCGGGTCATGGGAGACCCAGTACTTC
clone size: NA
D gene: TRBD2
V gene: TRBV2
J gene: TRBJ2-5

CDR3 protein: CSAGTGEDEQYF
CDR3 DNA: TGCAGCGCCGGGACAGGGGAGGACGAGCAGTACTTC
clone size: many
D gene: TRBD1
V gene: TRBV29-1
J gene: TRBJ2-7

CDR3 protein: CASSDVGGVFYEQYF
CDR3 DNA: TGTGCCAGCAGTGATGTGGGGGGGGTTTTCTACGAGCAGTACTTC
clone size: few
D gene: TRBD2
V gene: TRBV2
J gene: TRBJ2-7

CDR3 protein: CASSLLPGSYNEQFF
CDR3 DNA: TGTGCCAGTAGTCTTCTGCCAGGCTCCTACAATGAGCAGTTCTTC
clone size: many
D gene: NA
V gene: TRBV19
J gene: TRBJ2-1

CDR3 protein: CASSLVLGGSDEQFF
CDR3 DNA: TGTGCCAGCAGCTTGGTACTAGGGGGGAGCGATGAGCAGTTCTTC
clone size: few
D gene: NA
V gene: TRBV5-4
J gene: TRBJ2-1

CDR3 protein: CASGLDPGQGKNEQFF
CDR3 DNA: TGTGCTAGTGGTTTGGATCCGGGACAGGGGAAGAATGAGCAGTTCTTC
clone size: NA
D gene: TRBD1
V gene: TRBV12-5
J gene: TRBJ2-1

CDR3 protein: CASSQDSGSGNTIYF
CDR3 DNA: TGTGCCAGCAGCCAAGATTCAGGTTCTGGAAACACCATATATTTT
clone size: many
D gene: NA
V gene: TRBV3-1
J gene: TRBJ1-3

CDR3 protein: CATSPPPPRDTQYF
CDR3 DNA: TGTGCCACCAGTCCCCCTCCACCTCGGGATACGCAGTATTTT
clone size: few
D gene: NA
V gene: TRBV24-1
J gene: TRBJ2-3

CDR3 protein: CASSLTGGGPSGANVLTF
CDR3 DNA: TGCGCCAGCAGCTTGACAGGGGGCGGCCCCTCTGGGGCCAACGTCCTGACTTTC
clone size: NA
D gene: TRBD1
V gene: TRBV5-1
J gene: TRBJ2-6

CDR3 protein: CSGGFDSYEQYF
CDR3 DNA: TGCAGCGGAGGCTTCGACTCCTACGAGCAGTACTTC
clone size: many
D gene: NA
V gene: TRBV29-1
J gene: TRBJ2-7

CDR3 protein: CASSSPGQGARGANVLTF
CDR3 DNA: TGTGCCAGCAGCTCTCCGGGACAGGGGGCGCGAGGGGCCAACGTCCTGACTTTC
clone size: few
D gene: TRBD1
V gene: TRBV11-1
J gene: TRBJ2-6

CDR3 protein: CASRPWGGDTEAFF
CDR3 DNA: TGCGCCAGCAGACCTTGGGGAGGGGACACTGAAGCTTTCTTT
clone size: few
D gene: NA
V gene: TRBV5-1
J gene: TRBJ1-1

CDR3 protein: CPGGGRQETQYF
CDR3 DNA: TGTCCAGGGGGGGGGAGACAAGAGACCCAGTACTTC
clone size: NA
D gene: NA
V gene: TRBV24-1
J gene: TRBJ2-5

CDR3 protein: CASSLEARDRVLYEQYF
CDR3 DNA: TGTGCCAGCAGCTTAGAAGCCCGGGACAGGGTTCTCTACGAGCAGTACTTC
clone size: few
D gene: TRBD1
V gene: TRBV11-1
J gene: TRBJ2-7

CDR3 protein: CASSFGASGTAYNEQFF
CDR3 DNA: TGTGCCAGCAGCTTTGGGGCTAGCGGGACGGCCTACAATGAGCAGTTCTTC
clone size: many
D gene: TRBD2
V gene: TRBV5-5
J gene: TRBJ2-1

CDR3 protein: CSASRGPMMETQYF
CDR3 DNA: TGCAGTGCTAGTCGAGGACCGATGATGGAGACCCAGTACTTC
clone size: few
D gene: NA
V gene: TRBV20-1
J gene: TRBJ2-5

CDR3 protein: CASSPSGGRPIQYF
CDR3 DNA: TGCGCCAGCAGCCCTAGCGGGGGGCGCCCCATTCAGTACTTC
clone size: few
D gene: TRBD2
V gene: TRBV5-1
J gene: TRBJ2-4

CDR3 protein: CASSPRGAWETQYF
CDR3 DNA: TGTGCCAGCAGCCCTAGGGGGGCCTGGGAGACCCAGTACTTC
clone size: many
D gene: NA
V gene: TRBV7-2
J gene: TRBJ2-5

CDR3 protein: CASNTGGSEKLFF
CDR3 DNA: TGTGCCAGCAACACAGGGGGGAGTGAAAAACTGTTTTTT
clone size: NA
D gene: TRBD1
V gene: TRBV2
J gene: TRBJ1-4

CDR3 protein: CASSLGNWNSYEQYF
CDR3 DNA: TGTGCCAGCAGCTTGGGGAACTGGAACTCCTACGAGCAGTACTTC
clone size: NA
D gene: NA
V gene: TRBV7-9
J gene: TRBJ2-7

CDR3 protein: CSVEDGGNEQFF
CDR3 DNA: TGCAGCGTTGAAGACGGAGGCAATGAGCAGTTCTTC
clone size: many
D gene: NA
V gene: TRBV29-1
J gene: TRBJ2-1

CDR3 protein: CSGAAVYNEQFF
CDR3 DNA: TGCAGCGGCGCTGCAGTTTACAATGAGCAGTTCTTC
clone size: few
D gene: NA
V gene: TRBV29-1
J gene: TRBJ2-1

CDR3 protein: CASSYDDGGGTEAFF
CDR3 DNA: TGTGCCAGCAGTTATGACGACGGGGGAGGGACTGAAGCTTTCTTT
clone size: few
D gene: NA
V gene: TRBV6-5
J gene: TRBJ1-1

CDR3 protein: CSARDPPSYEQYF
CDR3 DNA: TGCAGTGCTAGAGATCCCCCCTCCTACGAGCAGTACTTC
clone size: NA
D gene: NA
V gene: TRBV20-1
J gene: TRBJ2-7

CDR3 protein: CASSLGPTGGPDEQFF
CDR3 DNA: TGCGCCAGCAGCTTGGGCCCGACGGGGGGGCCCGATGAGCAGTTCTTC
clone size: few
D gene: TRBD2
V gene: TRBV5-1
J gene: TRBJ2-1

CDR3 protein: CASSLGVLLETQYF
CDR3 DNA: TGCGCCAGCAGCCTAGGAGTACTATTAGAGACCCAGTACTTC
clone size: few
D gene: NA
V gene: TRBV5-1
J gene: TRBJ2-5

CDR3 protein: CASSSPKGGQGATEVTEAFF
CDR3 DNA: TGTGCCAGCAGCTCCCCCAAGGGAGGGCAGGGGGCGACCGAGGTCACTGAAGCTTTCTTT
clone size: few
D gene: TRBD1
V gene: TRBV11-1
J gene: TRBJ1-1

CDR3 protein: CASSQAGTSGANVLTF
CDR3 DNA: TGCGCCAGCAGCCAAGCTGGGACTTCTGGGGCCAACGTCCTGACTTTC
clone size: many
D gene: NA
V gene: TRBV4-3
J gene: TRBJ2-6

CDR3 protein: CASSVDRDTQYF
CDR3 DNA: TGTGCCAGCAGCGTAGACAGGGATACGCAGTATTTT
clone size: NA
D gene: NA
V gene: TRBV7-2
J gene: TRBJ2-3

CDR3 protein: CASSPLAGKSDTQYF
CDR3 DNA: TGCGCCAGCAGCCCCCTAGCGGGAAAATCAGATACGCAGTATTTT
clone size: NA
D gene: TRBD2
V gene: TRBV4-1
J gene: TRBJ2-3

CDR3 protein: CASSLHTGELFF
CDR3 DNA: TGTGCCAGCAGCTTACACACCGGGGAGCTGTTTTTT
clone size: many
D gene: NA
V gene: TRBV3-1
J gene: TRBJ2-2

CDR3 protein: CASSLSGGPVDTQYF
CDR3 DNA: TGTGCCAGCAGCTTAAGTGGGGGGCCGGTAGATACGCAGTATTTT
clone size: NA
D gene: NA
V gene: TRBV7-3
J gene: TRBJ2-3

CDR3 protein: CASSEATGRTQYF
CDR3 DNA: TGTGCCAGCAGTGAAGCGACAGGGAGGACGCAGTATTTT
clone size: NA
D gene: NA
V gene: TRBV25-1
J gene: TRBJ2-3

CDR3 protein: CASSFGVNPEQYF
CDR3 DNA: TGTGCCAGCAGCTTTGGGGTCAACCCTGAGCAGTACTTC
clone size: NA
D gene: NA
V gene: TRBV5-5
J gene: TRBJ2-7

CDR3 protein: CASSRGVGFYEQYF
CDR3 DNA: TGTGCCAGCAGCCGGGGCGTAGGGTTTTACGAGCAGTACTTC
clone size: NA
D gene: NA
V gene: TRBV7-2
J gene: TRBJ2-7

CDR3 protein: CASSEAGVGTGELFF
CDR3 DNA: TGCGCCAGCAGTGAGGCAGGGGTCGGCACCGGGGAGCTGTTTTTT
clone size: few
D gene: NA
V gene: TRBV10-1
J gene: TRBJ2-2

CDR3 protein: CASSFEGGVYGYTF
CDR3 DNA: TGTGCCAGCAGCTTTGAGGGAGGGGTCTATGGCTACACCTTC
clone size: NA
D gene: NA
V gene: TRBV7-9
J gene: TRBJ1-2

CDR3 protein: CASNPSGRLDNEQFF
CDR3 DNA: TGTGCCAGCAATCCTAGCGGGAGGCTCGACAATGAGCAGTTCTTC
clone size: NA
D gene: TRBD2
V gene: TRBV6-1
J gene: TRBJ2-1

CDR3 protein: CASTRKWGQGIDEQFF
CDR3 DNA: TGTGCCAGCACTCGAAAGTGGGGACAGGGTATCGATGAGCAGTTCTTC
clone size: many
D gene: TRBD1
V gene: TRBV2
J gene: TRBJ2-1

CDR3 protein: CASSPEDTYEQYF
CDR3 DNA: TGTGCCAGCAGTCCGGAAGACACCTACGAGCAGTACTTC
clone size: few
D gene: NA
V gene: TRBV7-9
J gene: TRBJ2-7

CDR3 protein: CASSYQLNEQFF
CDR3 DNA: TGTGCCAGCAGTTACCAACTAAATGAGCAGTTCTTC
clone size: NA
D gene: NA
V gene: TRBV6-2/TRBV6-3
J gene: TRBJ2-1

CDR3 protein: CASSHLGTYEQYF
CDR3 DNA: TGTGCCAGCAGCCACCTCGGTACCTACGAGCAGTACTTC
clone size: NA
D gene: NA
V gene: TRBV7-9
J gene: TRBJ2-7

CDR3 protein: CSAGTGVGGQETQYF
CDR3 DNA: TGCAGTGCTGGGACAGGGGTCGGGGGCCAAGAGACCCAGTACTTC
clone size: many
D gene: TRBD1
V gene: TRBV20-1
J gene: TRBJ2-5

CDR3 protein: CASSQGAGGLDNEQFF
CDR3 DNA: TGCGCCAGCAGCCAAGGGGCAGGGGGTTTAGATAATGAGCAGTTCTTC
clone size: many
D gene: TRBD1
V gene: TRBV4-1
J gene: TRBJ2-1

CDR3 protein: CSVDESNEQFF
CDR3 DNA: TGCAGCGTTGATGAATCCAATGAGCAGTTCTTC
clone size: few
D gene: NA
V gene: TRBV29-1
J gene: TRBJ2-1

CDR3 protein: CASSLRRADGGDTQYF
CDR3 DNA: TGTGCCAGCAGCCTACGGCGGGCTGACGGAGGGGATACGCAGTATTTT
clone size: NA
D gene: NA
V gene: TRBV6-1
J gene: TRBJ2-3

CDR3 protein: CASSLTGLAGPNEQFF
CDR3 DNA: TGTGCCAGCAGCCTAACGGGGCTAGCGGGACCCAATGAGCAGTTCTTC
clone size: NA
D gene: TRBD2
V gene: TRBV28
J gene: TRBJ2-1

CDR3 protein: CASSQLATASWTQYF
CDR3 DNA: TGCGCCAGCAGCCAGCTCGCGACTGCGTCGTGGACCCAGTACTTC
clone size: many
D gene: NA
V gene: TRBV4-1
J gene: TRBJ2-5

CDR3 protein: CASSYSETQYF
CDR3 DNA: TGTGCCAGCAGTTACTCGGAGACCCAGTACTTC
clone size: many
D gene: NA
V gene: TRBV6-5
J gene: TRBJ2-5